These 22 T cell receptor beta chains share one sample of origin, sequenced in a study of cytomegalovirus exposure and HLA in healthy donors. Assay used: immunoSEQ multiplex PCR; TCRdb lists only in-frame clones, some missing. Of fewer than 95,000 clones listed, 85% to 95% are singletons. Sequencing was done on a sample of PBMCs. These receptors came from a woman aged 18-29 years in good health and CMV-seronegative.

The DNA for the CDR3 is TGTGCCAGCAGCCCCCATAGAGGGACTAGCGACTTTTTCTCCTACAATGAGCAGTTCTTC. This codes for CASSPHRGTSDFFSYNEQFF. This rearrangement joins TRBV21-1 to TRBJ2-1; TRBD2, as called in the table, went unchecked against the DNA. TRBV21-1 constitutes a pseudogene. This CDR3 region has 20 residues.

This rearrangement joins TRBV6-5 to TRBJ2-5; 7 bases align to TRBD1. With the DNA end fitting TRBJ2-7 better, the J assignment may be wrong. This CDR3 is built from 16 residues. Looked up from germline, CDR1 is MNHEY and CDR2 is SVGAGI. The DNA of the CDR3 is TGTGCCAGCAGTTACCCCCGACAGGGTAGGTCCCACGAGCAGTACTTC. Translation: CASSYPRQGRSHEQYF.

This chain joins TRBV5-5 and TRBJ2-2; D is uncertain. There are 15 residues in the CDR3. With 1 base removed from V and 2 bases from J, the gap between germline ends came to 9 bases. Germline V gene data show CDR1 as SGHKS and CDR2 as YYEKEE (reference sequence). This chain's CDR3 is CASSLQVTNTGELFF. The DNA of the CDR3 is TGTGCCAGCAGCTTGCAGGTCACTAACACCGGGGAGCTGTTTTTT. The full variable domain, its missing parts supplied by reference TRBV5-5 and TRBJ2-2, is DAGVTQSPTHLIKTRGQQVTLRCSPISGHKSVSWYQQVLGQGPQFIFQYYEKEERGRGNFPDRFSARQFPNYSSELNVNALLLGDSALYLCASSLQVTNTGELFFGEGSRLTVL.

This clone appeared once. The gene calls are TRBV7-9 and TRBJ2-1; 10 positions agree with TRBD2. The CDR3 is made up of 15 amino acids. Per germline, CDR1 SEHNR and CDR2 FQNEAQ (reference sequence). V gave up 6 bases and J gave up 5 bases; unmatched junction bases: 7. The CDR3 DNA sequence: TGTGCCAGCAGGACAAGCGGGGGGGCTGACAATGAGCAGTTCTTC. Protein: CASRTSGGADNEQFF.

The chain recombines TRBV13 with TRBJ2-3, with D perhaps matching TRBD1 (5 bases). Germline V gene sequence: CDR1 PRHDT, CDR2 FYEKMQ (reference sequence). The CDR3 covers 13 residues. Trimming removed 4 bases from V and 3 bases from J, with 8 bases in between. CDR3 in DNA: TGTGCCAGCAGCTCGACAGCAACAGATACGCAGTATTTT. Translated: CASSSTATDTQYF. The full variable domain, in which reference TRBV13 and TRBJ2-3 provide the parts outside the CDR3, is AAGVIQSPRHLIKEKRETATLKCYPIPRHDTVYWYQQGPGQDPQFLISFYEKMQSDKGSIPDRFSAQQFSDYHSELNMSSLELGDSALYFCASSSTATDTQYFGPGTRLTVL.

A single count supports this clone. The chain combines TRBV5-4 with TRBJ1-6; 7 bases are a match to TRBD1. The CDR3 spans 16 residues. The junction had 4 bases not matched to a gene; V was cut back by 4 bases and J by 0 bases. From germline, CDR1 is SGHNT and CDR2 YYREEE (reference sequence). The CDR3 nucleotides read TGTGCCAGCAGCGTATACAGGGGCTCCTATAATTCACCCCTCCACTTT. Its protein product is CASSVYRGSYNSPLHF.

The genes are TRBV6-1 and TRBJ1-2; D gene unclear. V shed 2 bases and J shed 1 base, with 8 bases lying between them. This CDR3 contains 14 residues. Per the germline V gene, CDR1 is MNHNS and CDR2 is SASEGT. The CDR3 DNA is TGTGCCAGCAGTGAACCCCGGGTTAACTATGGCTACACCTTC. This encodes CASSEPRVNYGYTF.

The table lists this clone with a count of one. V usage is TRBV6-6 and J usage is TRBJ1-2, with no clear D. The CDR3 totals 14 residues. Germline V gene lookup returns CDR1 MNHNY and CDR2 SVGAGI (reference sequence). The ends were cut back, 6 bases at V and 8 bases at J, with 19 bases in the middle. CDR3 amino acids: CASRLAWKEGGYTF. Here the CDR3 DNA reads TGTGCCAGCAGGCTAGCATGGAAAGAAGGGGGCTACACCTTC.

The chain employs TRBV13 and TRBJ2-7; D uncertain. CDR1 is PRHDT, CDR2 FYEKMQ, per germline (reference sequence). This CDR3 has 13 amino acids. Trimming took off 0 bases at V and 3 bases at J, with 6 bases between the two ends. CDR3 coding DNA: TGTGCCAGCAGCTTAGGTATTAGCTACGAGCAGTACTTC. Translation gives CASSLGISYEQYF.

The V call is TRBV5-6, the J call TRBJ1-5; a weak D match, TRBD1 (6 bases). Germline CDR1 reads SGHDT; CDR2 reads YYEEEE. CDR3 size: 16 residues. Trimming shortened V by 1 base and J by 3 bases, and 14 bases separated the two germline ends. The CDR3 DNA reads TGTGCCAGCAGCTTGATGACAGGCAGCTCCAATCAGCCCCAGCATTTT. Residues: CASSLMTGSSNQPQHF.

The rearrangement links TRBV29-1 to TRBJ2-3, with 7 bases fitting TRBD2. Germline V CDR1 and CDR2: SQVTM, ANQGSEA. After removal of 6 bases from V and 4 bases from J, the junction contained 7 bases not matched to a gene. The CDR3 has 13 amino acids. The CDR3 protein is CSVGRLASDTQYF. DNA of the CDR3: TGCAGCGTCGGGAGACTAGCCTCAGATACGCAGTATTTT.

CDR3 nucleotide sequence: TGTGCCAGCAGGGACAGTTTTGGGCCCCAGCATTTT. This sequence encodes CASRDSFGPQHF. The rearrangement joins TRBV27 to TRBJ1-5, with D possibly being TRBD1 (6 bases). V was cut by 6 bases and J by 9 bases, with 12 bases left in between. Looked up from germline, CDR1 is MNHEY and CDR2 is SMNVEV (reference sequence). This CDR3 is 12 amino acids long.

The V and J genes are TRBV15 and TRBJ2-3; D not resolved. The CDR3 totals 16 residues. V was trimmed by 2 bases and J by 1 base, leaving 13 bases between them. Germline lookup yields CDR1 LNHNV and CDR2 YYDKDF (reference sequence). For the CDR3, the DNA is TGTGCCACCAGCAGACTCCCGGTATTAGGCACAGATACGCAGTATTTT. This translates into CATSRLPVLGTDTQYF.

This clone has a single count. The V gene is TRBV18, the J gene TRBJ1-2; a weak D match, TRBD1 (5 bases). The CDR3 sequence is 15 residues long. V gave up 3 bases and J gave up 7 bases, with 18 bases separating them. Per the germline V gene, CDR1 is KGHSH and CDR2 is LQKENI. The CDR3 DNA follows: TGTGCCAGCTCACCGGACCAGGGTCCCTCTGGTGGCTACACCTTC. Amino acids: CASSPDQGPSGGYTF.

This chain joins TRBV5-1 and TRBJ2-6; D remains unclear. The CDR3 contains 14 residues. CDR1 and CDR2 (germline): SGHRS, YFSETQ. V lost 4 bases, J lost 0 bases, and 5 bases lay in between. CDR3 sequence reads: CASSLSSGANVLTF. The CDR3 nucleotides are TGCGCCAGCAGCCTAAGCTCTGGGGCCAACGTCCTGACTTTC.

The chain uses TRBV14 and TRBJ2-5, with D uncertain. V lost 0 bases to trimming and J lost 5 bases, with 13 bases between them. Germline CDR1 reads SGHDN; CDR2 reads FVKESK. The CDR3 spans 15 residues. The CDR3 nucleotides read TGTGCCAGCAGCCAAGATCTACTGCCATCGGAGACCCAGTACTTC. Translating it yields CASSQDLLPSETQYF.

CDR3 region: CASSLLPTGENTEAFF. For the CDR3, the DNA is TGCGCCAGCAGCTTGTTGCCGACAGGGGAGAACACTGAAGCTTTCTTT. The chain employs TRBV5-1 and TRBJ1-1; TRBD1 aligns across 8 bases. Trimming cost V 1 base and J 1 base; bases outside gene matches: 6. Germline loops: CDR1 SGHRS, CDR2 YFSETQ. The CDR3 is made up of 16 amino acids. Full variable domain (missing parts from reference TRBV5-1 and TRBJ1-1): KAGVTQTPRYLIKTRGQQVTLSCSPISGHRSVSWYQQTPGQGLQFLFEYFSETQRNKGNFPGRFSGRQFSNSRSEMNVSTLELGDSALYLCASSLLPTGENTEAFFGQGTRLTVV.

This rearrangement joins TRBV4-1 to TRBJ2-2; 10 bases fit TRBD2. The CDR3 is made up of 18 amino acids. The V gene's germline CDR1 is MGHRA and CDR2 YSYEKL. J gave up 5 bases and V 3 bases, and 12 bases lay outside the gene matches. For the CDR3, the DNA is TGCGCCAGCAGCCACGGCCTCAGGAGCGGGGGGGCGACCGGGGAGCTGTTTTTT. This translates into CASSHGLRSGGATGELFF.

In its sample, this clone was seen once. The chain links TRBV7-2 to TRBJ2-4; 8 bases map to TRBD1. V trimming: 1 base; J trimming: 1 base; junction bases outside the gene matches: 0. The CDR3 contains 15 residues. Per the germline V gene, CDR1 is SGHTA and CDR2 is FQGNSA. CDR3 bases: TGTGCCAGCAGCTTAGGGGACAGGGCCAAAAACATTCAGTACTTC. Protein: CASSLGDRAKNIQYF. Looking up the rest from reference TRBV7-2 and TRBJ2-4 gives the full variable domain: GAGVSQSPSNKVTEKGKDVELRCDPISGHTALYWYRQSLGQGLEFLIYFQGNSAPDKSGLPSDRFSAERTGGSVSTLTIQRTQQEDSAVYLCASSLGDRAKNIQYFGAGTRLSVL.

This clone occurred once. V and J are TRBV27 and TRBJ2-5, with unresolved D. V was pared by 4 bases and J by 1 base, with 4 bases between. Germline V CDR1 and CDR2: MNHEY, SMNVEV (reference sequence). This CDR3 has 12 amino acids. The CDR3 here is CASSSPQETQYF. CDR3 DNA sequence: TGTGCCAGCAGTTCTCCCCAAGAGACCCAGTACTTC.

The chain uses TRBV9 and TRBJ2-1; maybe TRBD1 (6 bases). The germline V gene encodes CDR1 SGDLS and CDR2 YYNGEE. The CDR3 contains 15 residues. V was pared by 0 bases and J by 7 bases, with 14 bases between. CDR3 sequence reads: CASSVDVGARNEQFF. The CDR3 DNA follows: TGTGCCAGCAGCGTAGATGTGGGGGCTCGAAATGAGCAGTTCTTC.

V is TRBV6-1 and J is TRBJ1-5, with 11 bases that match TRBD1. The CDR3 sequence is 15 residues long. The ends lost 6 bases at V and 4 bases at J; junction bases unmatched: 5. Germline V gives CDR1 MNHNS, CDR2 SASEGT. The CDR3 DNA follows: TGTGCCAGCAGCCCCGGACAGGGGGCAAATCAGCCCCAGCATTTT. The encoded protein is CASSPGQGANQPQHF.